Following are 9 T cell receptor beta chains from one sample sequenced in a study of blood T cell repertoires in COVID-19. The repertoire was sequenced with immunoSEQ multiplex PCR; TCRdb's copy has only in-frame clones and lacks some. This sample yields about 110,000 clones, of which 71% are seen a single time; approximately 0.79% belongs to the top ten. The specimen was peripheral blood. The source of these receptors is a human donor with acute or convalescent COVID-19. The donor label of this sample is uncertain.

This clone was detected a few times. This chain connects TRBV27 to TRBJ1-5; D is unresolved. Germline V gene sequence: CDR1 MNHEY, CDR2 SMNVEV (reference sequence). The V and J ends lost 3 bases and 7 bases respectively, with 10 bases between them. The CDR3 totals 13 residues. CDR3 residues: CASSFRRGQPQHF. CDR3 bases: TGTGCCAGCAGTTTCCGCCGAGGCCAGCCCCAGCATTTT.

This clone has just a few counts. The chain is built from TRBV19 and TRBJ1-2; D is undetermined. V was pared by 7 bases and J by 2 bases, with 17 bases between. CDR1 is LNHDA, CDR2 SQIVND, per germline (reference sequence). The CDR3 has 15 amino acids. CDR3 in amino acids: CASKVARIPNYGYTF. The CDR3 DNA is TGTGCCAGTAAAGTAGCGCGCATACCCAACTATGGCTACACCTTC.

V and J are TRBV27 and TRBJ1-5; no clear D. The V gene's germline CDR1 is MNHEY and CDR2 SMNVEV (reference sequence). The CDR3 is 12 residues long. The V end lost 6 bases, the J end lost 7 bases, and 10 bases lay between the germline ends. For the CDR3, the DNA is TGTGCCAGCAGCCTACCGGGGCAGCCCCAGCATTTT. Translation: CASSLPGQPQHF.

The chain recombines TRBV3-1 (or the pseudogene TRBV3-2) with TRBJ1-5; TRBD1 matches at 10 bases. The CDR3 sequence is 16 residues long. Germline V lookup: CDR1 LGHDT, CDR2 YNNKEL (reference sequence). Unmatched junction bases numbered 8, after V lost 1 base and J lost 8 bases. CDR3 residues: CASSQGPGQGREPQHF. In DNA, the CDR3 is TGTGCCAGCAGCCAAGGTCCGGGACAGGGGAGGGAGCCCCAGCATTTT.

This clone showed up many times. CDR3 DNA: TGTGCCACCAGTGATCCCCGTGGCGGGGGGAGGGATGAGCAGTTCTTC. Protein sequence: CATSDPRGGGRDEQFF. This chain uses TRBV24-1 with TRBJ2-1; TRBD2 agrees at 8 bases. CDR1 is KGHDR, CDR2 SFDVKD, per germline. J was trimmed by 8 bases and V by 3 bases; bases with no gene match: 11. This CDR3 contains 16 residues.

In its sample, this clone was seen once. V and J are TRBV12-3 or TRBV12-4 and TRBJ1-1; D is unclear. Deletions cut 6 bases from V and 6 bases from J, with 11 bases between. CDR3 length: 12 amino acids. The CDR3 DNA is TGTGCCAGCAGCCGATCTCAGGCTGAAGCTTTCTTT. It translates to CASSRSQAEAFF.

Only a few counts were recorded for this clone. The J gene is TRBJ1-3, the V gene TRBV19; the D gene is possibly TRBD1 (6 bases). This CDR3 has 16 residues. Germline V lookup: CDR1 LNHDA, CDR2 SQIVND (reference sequence). Trimming took off 2 bases at V and 3 bases at J, with 14 bases between the two ends. CDR3 DNA sequence: TGTGCCAGTAGTATATTTTCGGGGACAAGTGGAAACACCATATATTTT. As protein: CASSIFSGTSGNTIYF.

The chain recombines TRBV7-2 with TRBJ1-1; weak D call: TRBD1 (6 bases). The CDR3 spans 15 residues. V was shortened by 4 bases and J by 4 bases, with 16 bases between the two germline ends. Germline assignment: CDR1 SGHTA and CDR2 FQGNSA. DNA of the CDR3: TGTGCCAGCAGCTCACACAGGGTTCGAGGCACTGAAGCTTTCTTT. Its protein is CASSSHRVRGTEAFF.

This sequence joins TRBV2 and TRBJ2-7; tentative D call: TRBD1 (6 bases). CDR1 and CDR2 from the germline V gene are SNHLY and FYNNEI. V was clipped by 4 bases and J by 5 bases, with 18 bases between them. This CDR3 spans 15 amino acids. The DNA for the CDR3 is TGTGCCAGCAGTGTAGTACCACAGGGTCTCGACGAGCAGTACTTC. This translates into CASSVVPQGLDEQYF.